The 26 T cell receptor beta chains below all came from one sample that was sequenced in a study of T cells in Graves' hyperthyroidism and ophthalmopathy. TCR beta CDR3 regions were amplified from RNA. Using the HTBI primer set, a first-round RT-PCR was run on the TCR CDR3. TCRdb fed the multiplex PCR reads into MiXCR, producing one record per CDR3 protein. The table includes around 420,000 distinct CDR3 sequences, roughly an eighth detected once. The sample consisted of blood. The receptor source for this set is a woman younger than 35 with Graves' hyperthyroidism.

The CDR3 here is CASSLSGETWAEAFF. The CDR3 bases are TGCGCCAGCAGCTTGAGTGGGGAAACGTGGGCTGAAGCTTTCTTT. V and J are TRBV5-1 and TRBJ1-1, with D hard to call. The CDR3 is 15 residues long. Germline V lookup: CDR1 SGHRS, CDR2 YFSETQ. Deletions cut 1 base from V and 6 bases from J, with 16 bases between.

This clonotype has at least ten counts. The chain is built from TRBV30 and TRBJ1-5; D is uncertain. Germline CDR1 and CDR2: GTSNPN and SVGIG (reference sequence). V gave up 2 bases and J gave up 8 bases, with 10 bases separating them. This CDR3 has 12 residues. The CDR3: CAWSKAPEPQHF. The CDR3 nucleotides read TGTGCCTGGAGTAAGGCCCCGGAGCCCCAGCATTTT.

CDR3 DNA sequence: TGTGCCAGCAGCTTTTTGGGATTCCAAGAGACCCAGTACTTC. It yields the protein CASSFLGFQETQYF. J is TRBJ2-5 and V is TRBV7-2; D ambiguous. The CDR3 is 14 residues long. Deletions cut 3 bases from V and 1 base from J, with 9 bases between. Germline CDR1 SGHTA, CDR2 FQGNSA.

This clonotype was recorded at least ten times. This chain uses TRBV29-1 with TRBJ2-7; D might be TRBD1 (5 bases). The V end was cut by 4 bases, the J end by 5 bases, with 18 bases between. In germline, CDR1 is SQVTM, CDR2 ANQGSEA. The CDR3 runs to 14 residues. CDR3 sequence: CSVAQSLWGDEQYF. In DNA form, the CDR3 reads TGCAGCGTTGCTCAATCATTGTGGGGCGACGAGCAGTACTTC.

This clonotype was detected ten times or more. The V and J genes are TRBV7-8 and TRBJ2-7; weak D call: TRBD2 (6 bases). V was clipped by 5 bases and J by 5 bases, with 16 bases between them. CDR3 size: 14 residues. CDR1 and CDR2 from the germline V gene are SGHVS and FQNEAQ. CDR3 region: CASSPGLPRDEQYF. CDR3 nucleotide sequence: TGTGCCAGCAGCCCCGGACTACCCCGGGACGAGCAGTACTTC.

This clonotype was counted at least ten times. The gene calls are TRBV27 and TRBJ1-4, with D unresolved. This CDR3 is built from 14 residues. Trimming took 5 bases from V and 0 from J, leaving 7 bases between them. Germline lookup yields CDR1 MNHEY and CDR2 SMNVEV (reference sequence). The CDR3 nucleotides read TGTGCCAGCAGTCTAGGTCCAACTAATGAAAAACTGTTTTTT. This codes for CASSLGPTNEKLFF.

This clonotype was seen many times. The chain joins TRBV3-1 to TRBJ2-7; TRBD1 is a possible D gene (7 bases). This CDR3 region has 15 residues. V was clipped by 4 bases and J by 6 bases, with 19 bases between them. The germline V gene encodes CDR1 LGHDT and CDR2 YNNKEL (reference sequence). The CDR3, as DNA: TGTGCCAGCAGCCCAAACAGGGGTGGGCGGGGCGAGCAGTACTTC. Encoded protein: CASSPNRGGRGEQYF.

This clonotype was found a few times. As DNA, the CDR3 is TGCAGTGCCAGAATAGCGGGAGGGCCCAACGAGCAGTACTTC. As protein: CSARIAGGPNEQYF. The chain couples TRBV20-1 to TRBJ2-7, with TRBD2 matching over 11 bases. Germline values: CDR1 DFQATT, CDR2 SNEGSKA (reference sequence). This CDR3 is built from 14 residues. V lost 6 bases, J lost 5 bases, and 9 bases stayed unmatched.

This clonotype was counted many times. The V gene is TRBV3-1, the J gene TRBJ2-1; a weak D match, TRBD1 (5 bases). The V and J ends lost 6 bases and 8 bases respectively, with 14 bases between them. This CDR3 comprises 13 residues. Germline CDR1 reads LGHDT; CDR2 reads YNNKEL (reference sequence). CDR3 bases: TGTGCCAGCAGTCCGATAAGGGGCCATGAGCAGTTCTTC. It specifies CASSPIRGHEQFF.

This clonotype has only a few counts. The chain links TRBV28 to TRBJ2-2, with D possibly matching TRBD2 (5 bases). V was pared by 2 bases and J by 0 bases, with 7 bases between. The CDR3 totals 15 residues. Germline values: CDR1 MDHEN, CDR2 SYDVKM. The CDR3 sequence is CASSLRTANTGELFF. In DNA, the CDR3 is TGTGCCAGCAGTTTAAGGACTGCGAACACCGGGGAGCTGTTTTTT.

This clonotype was counted a few times. The chain carries TRBV7-9 and TRBJ2-6; 9 bases align to TRBD1. J was trimmed by 0 bases and V by 4 bases; bases with no gene match: 10. Germline CDR1 SEHNR, CDR2 FQNEAQ (reference sequence). This CDR3 contains 19 residues. The CDR3 loop is CASSSGVGTGSSGANVLTF. The CDR3, as DNA: TGTGCCAGCAGCTCAGGGGTCGGGACAGGGTCCTCTGGGGCCAACGTCCTGACTTTC. The full variable domain, with the rest looked up from reference TRBV7-9 and TRBJ2-6, is DTGVSQNPRHKITKRGQNVTFRCDPISEHNRLYWYRQTLGQGPEFLTYFQNEAQLEKSRLLSDRFSAERPKGSFSTLEIQRTEQGDSAMYLCASSSGVGTGSSGANVLTFGAGSRLTVL.

This clonotype was picked up many times. This sequence joins TRBV15 and TRBJ2-7; 10 bases agree with TRBD1. CDR3 size: 15 residues. Germline V gene data show CDR1 as LNHNV and CDR2 as YYDKDF (reference sequence). V dropped 6 bases and J dropped 5; count of bases not matched to a gene: 10. The CDR3 is CATSRNDRGLDEQYF. DNA of the CDR3: TGTGCCACCAGTAGAAACGACAGGGGGCTGGACGAGCAGTACTTC.

This clonotype was seen ten or more times. The rearrangement joins TRBV5-1 to TRBJ1-2, with 8 bases lining up with TRBD1. From germline, CDR1 is SGHRS and CDR2 YFSETQ. This CDR3 has 13 amino acids. Trimming removed 4 bases from V and 6 bases from J; junction bases left unmatched: 5. The CDR3 DNA is TGCGCCAGCAGCAGGACAGGGATTGATGGCTACACCTTC. Its protein is CASSRTGIDGYTF.

This clonotype was recorded at least ten times. V gene TRBV19 combines with J gene TRBJ2-1; 9 nucleotides match TRBD2. Germline CDR1 reads LNHDA; CDR2 reads SQIVND (reference sequence). Trimming cost V 6 bases and J 0 bases; bases outside gene matches: 9. The CDR3 loop spans 17 amino acids. CDR3 sequence: CASRKEAGGHSYNEQFF. For the CDR3, the DNA is TGTGCCAGTAGGAAAGAAGCGGGAGGACACTCCTACAATGAGCAGTTCTTC.

This clonotype showed up many times. This chain joins TRBV5-1 and TRBJ2-5; 7 bases fit TRBD2. This CDR3 contains 14 residues. V trimming: 4 bases; J trimming: 2 bases; junction bases outside the gene matches: 5. Germline V CDR1 and CDR2: SGHRS, YFSETQ. CDR3 sequence: CASSRPSGQETQYF. Written as DNA, the CDR3 is TGCGCCAGCAGCCGCCCTAGCGGTCAAGAGACCCAGTACTTC. Combining the CDR3 with reference TRBV5-1 and TRBJ2-5 gives the whole variable domain KAGVTQTPRYLIKTRGQQVTLSCSPISGHRSVSWYQQTPGQGLQFLFEYFSETQRNKGNFPGRFSGRQFSNSRSEMNVSTLELGDSALYLCASSRPSGQETQYFGPGTRLLVL.

The chain uses TRBV5-1 and TRBJ1-2; 10 bases match TRBD1. This CDR3 has 14 residues. The germline V gene has CDR1 SGHRS and CDR2 YFSETQ. V lost 4 bases and J lost 8; bases outside the gene matches: 8. CDR3 in DNA: TGCGCCAGCAGCCATCGACAGGGGGCGGGGGGCTACACCTTC. Translation gives CASSHRQGAGGYTF.

At least ten counts were recorded for this clonotype. The rearrangement uses TRBV12-3 or TRBV12-4 and TRBJ2-3; D gene ambiguous. The CDR3 consists of 14 residues. Trimming removed 5 bases at V and 2 bases at J, with 11 bases between. Written as DNA, the CDR3 is TGTGCCAGCAGTCCTCGACTTGACACAGATACGCAGTATTTT. Protein: CASSPRLDTDTQYF.

This clonotype showed up many times. The chain carries TRBV7-9 and TRBJ2-3; possible D gene TRBD1, 6 bases. The CDR3 runs to 16 residues. Trimming shortened V by 1 base and J by 1 base, and 12 bases separated the two germline ends. The germline gives CDR1 SEHNR, CDR2 FQNEAQ (reference sequence). CDR3 protein: CASSLGWGRGTDTQYF. The CDR3 DNA sequence: TGTGCCAGCAGCTTAGGCTGGGGGCGCGGCACAGATACGCAGTATTTT. The whole variable domain, filled in from reference TRBV7-9 and TRBJ2-3, reads DTGVSQNPRHKITKRGQNVTFRCDPISEHNRLYWYRQTLGQGPEFLTYFQNEAQLEKSRLLSDRFSAERPKGSFSTLEIQRTEQGDSAMYLCASSLGWGRGTDTQYFGPGTRLTVL.

The rearrangement links TRBV6-1 to TRBJ2-3; D possibly corresponds to TRBD2 (6 bases). The CDR3 contains 15 residues. The V gene lost 3 bases and the J gene lost 4 bases, with 14 bases spanning the gap. CDR1 MNHNS and CDR2 SASEGT come from the germline V gene. CDR3 protein: CASSDVSGGSDTQYF. The CDR3 nucleotides are TGTGCCAGCAGTGATGTTAGCGGCGGGTCAGATACGCAGTATTTT.

This clonotype was found many times. V is TRBV28 and J is TRBJ1-2; 8 nucleotides line up with TRBD1. V shed 11 bases, J shed 1 base, and the junction held 9 bases outside the gene matches. The germline V gene has CDR1 MDHEN and CDR2 SYDVKM. The CDR3 length is 14 residues. CDR3 loop: CAGSTGGGNYGYTF. As DNA, the CDR3 is TGTGCCGGATCAACAGGGGGGGGTAACTATGGCTACACCTTC.

The chain combines TRBV20-1 with TRBJ2-7; either TRBD1 or TRBD2 may fit D (5 bases each). This CDR3 is built from 14 residues. Trimming took 5 bases from V and 2 from J, leaving 16 bases between them. The germline V gene has CDR1 DFQATT and CDR2 SNEGSKA (reference sequence). CDR3 in DNA: TGCAGTGCTTCCAGGGATCCGGGGCCCTACGAGCAGTACTTC. It yields the protein CSASRDPGPYEQYF.

Many counts were recorded for this clonotype. The chain carries TRBV11-2 and TRBJ2-3; no firm D call. This CDR3 is built from 16 residues. Germline values: CDR1 SGHAT, CDR2 FQNNGV. V was trimmed by 1 base and J by 0 bases, leaving 11 bases between them. The CDR3 bases are TGTGCCAGCAGCTTAGTATTTGCGGTTAGCACAGATACGCAGTATTTT. Amino acid sequence: CASSLVFAVSTDTQYF.

Of note for this clonotype: The conserved closing phenylalanine or tryptophan is absent in this CDR3, likely reflecting a read error. This rearrangement joins TRBV28 to TRBJ1-5; 7 bases agree with TRBD1. Germline values: CDR1 MDHEN, CDR2 SYDVKM. The V segment lost 4 bases and the J segment 5 bases; nucleotides outside the gene matches: 8. The CDR3 has 15 amino acids. In nucleotides, the CDR3 is TGTGCCAGCAGTTGGGGGACAGCCCGAGATCAGCCCCAGCATCTT. It yields the protein CASSWGTARDQPQHL.

The sample holds many counts of this clonotype. This rearrangement joins TRBV20-1 to TRBJ1-5, with D possibly matching TRBD1 (6 bases). V lost 5 bases to trimming and J lost 4 bases, with 12 bases between them. The CDR3 consists of 13 residues. CDR1 is DFQATT, CDR2 SNEGSKA, per germline (reference sequence). The CDR3 DNA reads as TGCAGTGCTCTCCTAACAGGGAATCAGCCCCAGCATTTT. Translating gives CSALLTGNQPQHF.

This clonotype was detected only a few times. The V call is TRBV6-1, the J call TRBJ2-3; no clear D. V lost 10 bases and J 8 bases, leaving 10 bases between the germline ends. The CDR3 is 10 amino acids. Per the germline V gene, CDR1 is MNHNS and CDR2 is SASEGT. CDR3 amino acids: CATLVGTQYF. In nucleotides, the CDR3 is TGTGCCACCCTCGTTGGTACGCAGTATTTT.

The table lists this clonotype with a few counts. The chain recombines TRBV10-1 with TRBJ2-1; 8 nucleotides line up with TRBD2. CDR3 length: 14 residues. V was clipped by 8 bases and J by 13 bases; unmatched bases: 16. In germline, CDR1 is WNHNN, CDR2 SYGVQD (reference sequence). The CDR3 nucleotides read TGCGCCAGCGCCCCTTCTAGAGAAGCGGGAGTTCAGTTCTTC. Encoded protein: CASAPSREAGVQFF.